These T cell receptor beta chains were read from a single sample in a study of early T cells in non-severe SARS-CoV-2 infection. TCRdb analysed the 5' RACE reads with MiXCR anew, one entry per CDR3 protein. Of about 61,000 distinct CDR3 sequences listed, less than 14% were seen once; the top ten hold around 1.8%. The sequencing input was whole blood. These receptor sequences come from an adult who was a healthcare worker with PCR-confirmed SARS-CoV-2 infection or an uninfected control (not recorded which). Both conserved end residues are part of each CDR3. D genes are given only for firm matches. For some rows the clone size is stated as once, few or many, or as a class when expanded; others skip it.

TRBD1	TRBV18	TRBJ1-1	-	CASSPHRDSTEAFF	TGTGCCAGCTCACCACACCGGGACAGCACTGAAGCTTTCTTT
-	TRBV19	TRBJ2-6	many	CASSDFRGANVLTF	TGTGCCAGTAGCGACTTCCGAGGGGCCAACGTCCTGACTTTC
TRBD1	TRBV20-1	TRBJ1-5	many	CSATAGTGGNQPQHF	TGCAGTGCTACCGCCGGGACAGGGGGCAATCAGCCCCAGCATTTT
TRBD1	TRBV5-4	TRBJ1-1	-	CASSLAERGRRTEAFF	TGTGCCAGCAGCTTGGCCGAGAGGGGGCGACGCACTGAAGCTTTCTTT
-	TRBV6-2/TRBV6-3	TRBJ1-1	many	CASSPNRFMNTEAFF	TGTGCCAGCAGTCCGAACAGGTTCATGAACACTGAAGCTTTCTTT
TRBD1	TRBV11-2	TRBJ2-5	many	CASSLTDRGRETQYF	TGTGCCAGCAGCTTAACCGACAGGGGAAGGGAGACCCAGTACTTC
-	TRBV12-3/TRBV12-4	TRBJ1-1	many	CASIGQATTEAFF	TGTGCCTCTATAGGGCAGGCGACCACTGAAGCTTTCTTT
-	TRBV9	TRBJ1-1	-	CASSVESVGNTEAFF	TGTGCCAGCAGCGTCGAATCCGTGGGGAACACTGAAGCTTTCTTT
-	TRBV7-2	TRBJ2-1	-	CASRSRGNEQFF	TGTGCCAGCAGATCGAGGGGAAATGAGCAGTTCTTC
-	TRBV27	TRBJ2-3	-	CASSSTGHLTDTQYF	TGTGCCAGCAGTTCGACGGGACATCTCACAGATACGCAGTATTTT
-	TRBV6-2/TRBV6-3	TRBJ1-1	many	CASSYPPGRRGANTEAFF	TGTGCCAGCAGTTACCCACCCGGGAGACGAGGGGCGAACACTGAAGCTTTCTTT
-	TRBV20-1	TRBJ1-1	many	CSAREDMNTEAFF	TGCAGTGCTAGAGAGGACATGAACACTGAAGCTTTCTTT
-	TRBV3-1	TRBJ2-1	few	CASSQAEPRLNEQFF	TGTGCCAGCAGCCAAGCCGAGCCTCGCCTAAATGAGCAGTTCTTC
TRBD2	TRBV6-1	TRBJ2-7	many	CASSVLAGGSDEQYF	TGTGCCAGCAGTGTTTTAGCGGGGGGATCGGACGAGCAGTACTTC
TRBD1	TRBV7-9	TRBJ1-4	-	CASSAAGQGATNEKLFF	TGTGCCAGCAGCGCGGCGGGACAGGGTGCAACTAATGAAAAACTGTTTTTT
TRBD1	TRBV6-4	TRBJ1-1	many	CASSPGQEDTEAFF	TGTGCCAGCTCCCCGGGACAGGAGGACACTGAAGCTTTCTTT
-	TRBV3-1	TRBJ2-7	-	CASSQDLRGGLSEQYF	TGTGCCAGCAGCCAAGATTTGCGGGGTGGCCTCTCCGAGCAGTACTTC
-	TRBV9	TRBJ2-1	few	CASSVMSGNEQFF	TGTGCCAGCAGCGTAATGTCCGGCAATGAGCAGTTCTTC
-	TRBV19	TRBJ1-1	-	CASSSPGGRGVNTEAFF	TGTGCCAGTAGTTCCCCGGGGGGCCGAGGGGTGAACACTGAAGCTTTCTTT
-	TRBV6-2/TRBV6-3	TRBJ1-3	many	CASSYDNSFSGNTIYF	TGTGCCAGCAGTTACGACAACAGCTTCTCTGGAAACACCATATATTTT
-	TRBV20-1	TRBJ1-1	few	CSARVPGVDSTEAFF	TGCAGTGCTAGAGTACCAGGGGTCGATAGCACTGAAGCTTTCTTT
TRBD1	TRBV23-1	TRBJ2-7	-	CASSQTDRPYEQYF	TGCGCCAGCAGCCAAACGGACAGGCCCTACGAGCAGTACTTC
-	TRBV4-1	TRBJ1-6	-	CASSQDQTEGSPLHF	TGCGCCAGCAGCCAAGATCAGACGGAGGGATCACCCCTCCACTTT
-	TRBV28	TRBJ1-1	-	CASRVLFDTEAFF	TGTGCCAGCAGGGTTCTTTTCGACACTGAAGCTTTCTTT
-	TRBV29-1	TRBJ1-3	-	CSVAARAGNTIYF	TGCAGCGTTGCCGCGAGGGCTGGAAACACCATATATTTT
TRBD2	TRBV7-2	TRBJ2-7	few	CASSLVSSGGPYEQYF	TGTGCCAGCAGCTTAGTCAGCAGCGGGGGGCCCTACGAGCAGTACTTC
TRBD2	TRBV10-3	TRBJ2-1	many	CATRGLAGNEQFF	TGTGCCACCAGGGGACTAGCGGGGAATGAGCAGTTCTTC
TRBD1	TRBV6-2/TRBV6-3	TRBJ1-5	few	CASSSRWDSLNQPQHF	TGTGCCAGCAGCAGCCGCTGGGACAGCCTTAATCAGCCCCAGCATTTT
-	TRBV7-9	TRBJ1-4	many	CASSLAMAAYNEKLFF	TGTGCCAGCAGCTTAGCGATGGCTGCCTATAATGAAAAACTGTTTTTT
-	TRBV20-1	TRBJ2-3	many	CSARELVTDTQYF	TGCAGTGCTAGAGAACTGGTGACAGATACGCAGTATTTT
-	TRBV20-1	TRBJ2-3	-	CSAPTVQVFGTDTQYF	TGCAGTGCACCAACGGTCCAAGTCTTTGGAACAGATACGCAGTATTTT
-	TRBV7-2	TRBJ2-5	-	CASRATEAPGTQYF	TGTGCCAGCAGGGCGACAGAGGCGCCAGGGACCCAGTACTTC